Described below is a single TCR beta chain sequence and its context. Its antigen is unidentified. These data originate in a study of OX40 agonist ivuxolimab in advanced cancers. For the study at large: Of mixed ages from about 20 to 85 and averaging roughly 60 years, the group was roughly 83% male.

The CDR3 consists of 17 residues. The germline CDR1 and CDR2 sequences are SGHRS and YFSETQ. V shed 4 bases and J shed 0 bases, with 14 bases lying between them. TCRdb keeps only in-frame clones here, not all; method: immunoSEQ multiplex PCR. The table has approximately 70,000 clones, 85% seen once. Whole-study results and caveats: Some of the lowest clonal expansion was seen in partial responders at 0.1-3.0 mg/kg. There were, on average, more expanded clones in CD8+ T cells than in CD4+.

Cycle 7 day 1, cycle 4 day 1, and baseline were the timepoints at which blood was sampled. This TCR was recovered from an adult with an advanced solid tumor such as melanoma, head and neck, liver or kidney cancer. This chain connects TRBV5-1 to TRBJ2-6, with D tentatively TRBD1 (6 bases). Sequences were derived from CD4+ or CD8+ T cells sorted from blood, sampled in a trial of the OX40 agonist ivuxolimab. The CDR3 here is CASSNDRSDSGANVLTF. The CDR3 nucleotides read TGCGCCAGCAGCAACGACAGGTCGGACTCTGGGGCCAACGTCCTGACTTTC.